This T cell receptor beta chain was recorded in a study of T cell responses to AZD1222 COVID-19 vaccine. Study context: Second doses at about 4 or about 12 weeks were pooled. The study, taken as a whole, reports: Unmutated regions of variants are reportedly targeted by nearly half of spike-specific TCRs. Vaccine-related CD4 TCRs covered spike, predominating at 160-218 and 743-854. Only five or six people who got AZD1222 tested seropositive at baseline.

Some clones are missing from TCRdb's copy, which holds only in-frame ones; the method was immunoSEQ multiplex PCR. The sample contains roughly 93,000 clones, nearly 90% of which appear only once. CDR1 SGHTA and CDR2 FQGNSA come from the germline V gene. The CDR3 is 16 amino acids. The trim removed 0 bases at V and 1 base at J, leaving 0 bases unmatched. In the case of this clone: What it recognizes is unknown.

The origin of this receptor is an adult in good health. Source: peripheral blood, taken on day 0 of AZD1222 vaccination. This rearrangement joins TRBV7-2 to TRBJ2-2; 9 nucleotides match TRBD2. This CDR3 reads CASSLAAGGNTGELFF. The DNA of the CDR3 is TGTGCCAGCAGCTTAGCAGCGGGGGGGAACACCGGGGAGCTGTTTTTT.